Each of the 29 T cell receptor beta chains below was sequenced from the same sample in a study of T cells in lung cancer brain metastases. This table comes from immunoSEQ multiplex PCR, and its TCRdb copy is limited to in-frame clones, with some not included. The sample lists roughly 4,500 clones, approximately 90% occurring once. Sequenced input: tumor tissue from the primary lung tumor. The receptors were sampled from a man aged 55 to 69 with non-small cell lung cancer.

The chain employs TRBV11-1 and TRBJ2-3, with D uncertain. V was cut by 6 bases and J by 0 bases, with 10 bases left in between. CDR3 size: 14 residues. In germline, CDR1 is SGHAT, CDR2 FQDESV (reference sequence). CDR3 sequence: CASSLMGSTDTQYF. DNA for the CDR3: TGTGCCAGCAGTCTAATGGGGAGCACAGATACGCAGTATTTT.

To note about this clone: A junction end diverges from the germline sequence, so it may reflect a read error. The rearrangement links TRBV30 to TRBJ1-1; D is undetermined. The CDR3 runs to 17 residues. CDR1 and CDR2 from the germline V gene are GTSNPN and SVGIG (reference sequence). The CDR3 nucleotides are TGTGCCTGGAGTGTTCTTCCCCCTACCGCCGCGAACACTGAAGTTTTCTTT. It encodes CAWSVLPPTAANTEVFF.

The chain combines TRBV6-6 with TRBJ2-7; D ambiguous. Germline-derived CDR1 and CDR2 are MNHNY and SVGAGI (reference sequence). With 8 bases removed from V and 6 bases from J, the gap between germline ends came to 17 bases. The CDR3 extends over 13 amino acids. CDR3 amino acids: CASQTGPAGEQYF. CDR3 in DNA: TGTGCCAGCCAAACTGGGCCTGCCGGCGAGCAGTACTTC.

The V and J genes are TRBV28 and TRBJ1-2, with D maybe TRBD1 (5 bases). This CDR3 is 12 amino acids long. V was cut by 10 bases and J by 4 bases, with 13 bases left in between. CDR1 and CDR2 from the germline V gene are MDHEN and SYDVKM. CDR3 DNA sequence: TGTGCCACCGGGGGGACCGCCTATGGCTACACCTTC. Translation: CATGGTAYGYTF.

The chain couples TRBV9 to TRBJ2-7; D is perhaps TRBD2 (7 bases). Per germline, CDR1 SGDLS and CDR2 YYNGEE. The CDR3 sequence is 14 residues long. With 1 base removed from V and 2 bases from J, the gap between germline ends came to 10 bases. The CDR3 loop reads CASSVWEGAYEQYF. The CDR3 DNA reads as TGTGCCAGCAGCGTATGGGAGGGGGCCTACGAGCAGTACTTC.

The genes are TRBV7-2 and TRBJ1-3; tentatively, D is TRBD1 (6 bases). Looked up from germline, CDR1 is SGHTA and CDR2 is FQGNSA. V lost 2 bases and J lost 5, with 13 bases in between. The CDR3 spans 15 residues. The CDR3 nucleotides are TGTGCCAGCAGCTTATTCAGGGGCCGGAGAAACACCATATATTTT. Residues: CASSLFRGRRNTIYF.

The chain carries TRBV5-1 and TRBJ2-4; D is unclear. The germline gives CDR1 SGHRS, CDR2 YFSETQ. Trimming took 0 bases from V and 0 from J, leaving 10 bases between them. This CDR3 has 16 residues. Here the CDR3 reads CASSLGSLLAKNIQYF. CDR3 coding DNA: TGCGCCAGCAGCTTGGGTTCGTTACTAGCCAAAAACATTCAGTACTTC.

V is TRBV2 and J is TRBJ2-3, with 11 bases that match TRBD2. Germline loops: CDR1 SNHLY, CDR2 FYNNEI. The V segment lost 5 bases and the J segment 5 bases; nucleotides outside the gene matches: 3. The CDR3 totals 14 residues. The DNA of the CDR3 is TGTGCCAGCAGTATTACTAGCGGGGGAGATACGCAGTATTTT. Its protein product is CASSITSGGDTQYF. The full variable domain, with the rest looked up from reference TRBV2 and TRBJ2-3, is EPEVTQTPSHQVTQMGQEVILRCVPISNHLYFYWYRQILGQKVEFLVSFYNNEISEKSEIFDDQFSVERPDGSNFTLKIRSTKLEDSAMYFCASSITSGGDTQYFGPGTRLTVL.

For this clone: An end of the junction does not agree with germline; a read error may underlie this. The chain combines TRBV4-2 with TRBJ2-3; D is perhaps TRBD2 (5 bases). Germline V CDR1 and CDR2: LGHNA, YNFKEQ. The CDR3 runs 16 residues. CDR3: CVSSQDKAGAADTQYF. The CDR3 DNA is TGTGTCAGCAGCCAAGATAAGGCTGGAGCGGCAGATACGCAGTATTTT.

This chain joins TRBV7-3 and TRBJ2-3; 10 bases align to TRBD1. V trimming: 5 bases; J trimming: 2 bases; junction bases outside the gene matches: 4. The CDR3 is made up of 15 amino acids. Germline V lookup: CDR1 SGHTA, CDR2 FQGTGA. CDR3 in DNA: TGTGCCAGCAGCCTGACAGGGGGCTCCACAGATACGCAGTATTTT. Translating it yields CASSLTGGSTDTQYF.

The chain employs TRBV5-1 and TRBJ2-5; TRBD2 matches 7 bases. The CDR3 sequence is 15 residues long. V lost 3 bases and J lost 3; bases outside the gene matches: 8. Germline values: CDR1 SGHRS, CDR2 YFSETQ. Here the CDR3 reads CASSSRQGLKETQYF. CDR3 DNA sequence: TGCGCCAGCAGCTCCAGGCAGGGACTAAAAGAGACCCAGTACTTC.

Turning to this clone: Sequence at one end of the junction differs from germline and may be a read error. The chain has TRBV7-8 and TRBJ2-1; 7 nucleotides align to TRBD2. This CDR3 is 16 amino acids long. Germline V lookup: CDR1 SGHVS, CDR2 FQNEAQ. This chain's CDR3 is CASSLASGLTYNEQFF. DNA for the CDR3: TGTGCCAGCAGTTTAGCTAGCGGTTTGACCTACAATGAGCAGTTCTTC.

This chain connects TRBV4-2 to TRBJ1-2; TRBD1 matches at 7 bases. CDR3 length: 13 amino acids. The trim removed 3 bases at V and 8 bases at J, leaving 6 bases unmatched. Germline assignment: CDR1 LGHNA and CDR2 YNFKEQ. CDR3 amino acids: CASSHTGVEGYTF. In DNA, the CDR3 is TGTGCCAGCAGCCACACAGGGGTTGAAGGCTACACCTTC.

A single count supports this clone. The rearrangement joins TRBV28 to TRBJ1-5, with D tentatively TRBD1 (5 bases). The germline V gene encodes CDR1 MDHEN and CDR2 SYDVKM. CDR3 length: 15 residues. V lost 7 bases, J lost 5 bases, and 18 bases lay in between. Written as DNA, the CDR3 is TGTGCCAGCACCCAGAGGCGGCGGGGGGATCAGCCCCAGCATTTT. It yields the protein CASTQRRRGDQPQHF.

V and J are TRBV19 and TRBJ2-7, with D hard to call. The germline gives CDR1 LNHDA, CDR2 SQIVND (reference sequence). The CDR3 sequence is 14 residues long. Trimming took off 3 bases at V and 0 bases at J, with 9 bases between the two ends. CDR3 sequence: CASSIVWSSYEQYF. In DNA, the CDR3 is TGTGCCAGTAGTATCGTCTGGAGCTCCTACGAGCAGTACTTC. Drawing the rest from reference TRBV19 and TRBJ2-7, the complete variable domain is DGGITQSPKYLFRKEGQNVTLSCEQNLNHDAMYWYRQDPGQGLRLIYYSQIVNDFQKGDIAEGYSVSREKKESFPLTVTSAQKNPTAFYLCASSIVWSSYEQYFGPGTRLTVT.

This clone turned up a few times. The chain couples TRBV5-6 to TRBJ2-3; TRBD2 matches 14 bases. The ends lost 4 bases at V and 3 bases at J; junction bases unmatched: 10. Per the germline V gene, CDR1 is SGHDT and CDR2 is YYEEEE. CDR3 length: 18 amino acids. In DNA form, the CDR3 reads TGTGCCAGCAGCCTCACGCCGGGACTAGCGGGAGTTACAGATACGCAGTATTTT. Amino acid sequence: CASSLTPGLAGVTDTQYF.

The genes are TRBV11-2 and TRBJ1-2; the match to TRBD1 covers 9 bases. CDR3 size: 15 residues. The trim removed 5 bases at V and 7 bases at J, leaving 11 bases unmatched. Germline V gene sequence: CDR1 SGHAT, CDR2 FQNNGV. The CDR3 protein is CASSPLQGAPGGYTF. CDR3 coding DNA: TGTGCCAGCAGCCCGTTACAGGGGGCGCCAGGTGGCTACACCTTC.

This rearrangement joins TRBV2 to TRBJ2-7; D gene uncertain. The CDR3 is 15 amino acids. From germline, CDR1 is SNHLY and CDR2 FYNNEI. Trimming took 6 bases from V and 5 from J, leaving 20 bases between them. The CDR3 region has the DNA TGTGCCAGCAGCGCAAATACGGTATCAGGTAACGAGCAGTACTTC. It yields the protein CASSANTVSGNEQYF.

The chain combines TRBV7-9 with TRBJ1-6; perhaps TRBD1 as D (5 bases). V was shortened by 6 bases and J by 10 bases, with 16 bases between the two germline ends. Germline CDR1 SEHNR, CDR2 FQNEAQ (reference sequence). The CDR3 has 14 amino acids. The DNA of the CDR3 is TGTGCCAGCAGGAGCGCGGGGCTCGGGTCACCCCTCCACTTT. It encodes CASRSAGLGSPLHF. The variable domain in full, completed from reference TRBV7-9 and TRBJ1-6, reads DTGVSQNPRHKITKRGQNVTFRCDPISEHNRLYWYRQTLGQGPEFLTYFQNEAQLEKSRLLSDRFSAERPKGSFSTLEIQRTEQGDSAMYLCASRSAGLGSPLHFGNGTRLTVT.

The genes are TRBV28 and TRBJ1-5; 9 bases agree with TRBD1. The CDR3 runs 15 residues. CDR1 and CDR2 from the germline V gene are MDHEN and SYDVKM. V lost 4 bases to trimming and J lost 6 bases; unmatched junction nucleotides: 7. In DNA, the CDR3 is TGTGCCAGCAGTTCCGAGGGACAGGGAGGTCAGCCCCAGCATTTT. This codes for CASSSEGQGGQPQHF.

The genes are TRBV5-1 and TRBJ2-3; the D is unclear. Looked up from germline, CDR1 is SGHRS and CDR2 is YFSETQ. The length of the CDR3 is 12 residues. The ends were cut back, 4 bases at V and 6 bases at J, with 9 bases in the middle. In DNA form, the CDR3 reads TGCGCCAGCAGCCTAGATCGGGATACGCAGTATTTT. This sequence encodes CASSLDRDTQYF.

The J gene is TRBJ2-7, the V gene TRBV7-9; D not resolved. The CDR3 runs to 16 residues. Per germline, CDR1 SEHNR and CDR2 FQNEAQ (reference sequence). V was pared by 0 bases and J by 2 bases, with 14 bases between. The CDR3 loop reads CASSLAGWAGAYEQYF. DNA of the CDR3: TGTGCCAGCAGCTTAGCGGGGTGGGCTGGAGCCTACGAGCAGTACTTC. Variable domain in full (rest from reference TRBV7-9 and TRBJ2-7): DTGVSQNPRHKITKRGQNVTFRCDPISEHNRLYWYRQTLGQGPEFLTYFQNEAQLEKSRLLSDRFSAERPKGSFSTLEIQRTEQGDSAMYLCASSLAGWAGAYEQYFGPGTRLTVT.

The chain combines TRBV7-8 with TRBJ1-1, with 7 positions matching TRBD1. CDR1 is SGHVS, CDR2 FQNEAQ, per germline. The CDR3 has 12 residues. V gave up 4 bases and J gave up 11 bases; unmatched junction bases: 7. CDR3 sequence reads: CASSSFQGGAFF. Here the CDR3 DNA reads TGTGCCAGCAGCTCGTTTCAAGGGGGCGCTTTCTTT.

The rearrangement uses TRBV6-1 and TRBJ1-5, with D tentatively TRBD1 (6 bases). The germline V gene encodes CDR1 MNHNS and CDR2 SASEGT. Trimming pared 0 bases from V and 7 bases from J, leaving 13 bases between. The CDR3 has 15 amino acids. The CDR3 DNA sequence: TGTGCCAGCAGTGAAGCCAGGGGAGGACGGCAGCCCCAGCATTTT. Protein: CASSEARGGRQPQHF.

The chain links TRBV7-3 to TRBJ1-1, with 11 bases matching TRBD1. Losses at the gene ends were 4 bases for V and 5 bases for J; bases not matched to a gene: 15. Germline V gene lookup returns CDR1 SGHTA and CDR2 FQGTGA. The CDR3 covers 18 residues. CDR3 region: CASSSGGGTGGFGTEAFF. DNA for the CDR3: TGTGCCAGCAGCTCAGGGGGCGGGACAGGGGGTTTTGGAACTGAAGCTTTCTTT.

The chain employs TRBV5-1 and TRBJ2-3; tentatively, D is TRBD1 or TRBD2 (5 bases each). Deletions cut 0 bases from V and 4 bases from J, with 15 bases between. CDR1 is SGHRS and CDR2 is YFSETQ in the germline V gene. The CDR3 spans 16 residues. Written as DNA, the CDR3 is TGCGCCAGCAGCTTGGGAGGGACGCATGGAGCAGATACGCAGTATTTT. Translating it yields CASSLGGTHGADTQYF.

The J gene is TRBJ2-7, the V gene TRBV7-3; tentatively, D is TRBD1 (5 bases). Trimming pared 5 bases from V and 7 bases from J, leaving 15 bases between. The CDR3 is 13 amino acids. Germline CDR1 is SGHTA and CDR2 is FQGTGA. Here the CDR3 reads CASSPVGQGEQYF. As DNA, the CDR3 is TGTGCCAGCAGCCCAGTGGGTCAGGGTGAGCAGTACTTC.

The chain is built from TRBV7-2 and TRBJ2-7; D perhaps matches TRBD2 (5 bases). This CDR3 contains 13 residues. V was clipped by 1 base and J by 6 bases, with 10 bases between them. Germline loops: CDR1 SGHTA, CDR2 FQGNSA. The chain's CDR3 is CASSLVREAEQYF. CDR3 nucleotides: TGTGCCAGCAGCTTAGTCCGGGAAGCCGAGCAGTACTTC.

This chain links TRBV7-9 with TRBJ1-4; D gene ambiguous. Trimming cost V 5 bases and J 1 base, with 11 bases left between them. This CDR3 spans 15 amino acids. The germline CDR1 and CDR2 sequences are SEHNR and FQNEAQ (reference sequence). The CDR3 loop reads CASSQFQGTNEKLFF. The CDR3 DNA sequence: TGTGCCAGCAGCCAGTTTCAAGGAACTAATGAAAAACTGTTTTTT.